This paragraph covers one T cell receptor beta chain sequence. The antigen it recognizes is unknown. Base quality data are lacking; no much larger clone is found one base away. V and J are trimmed by 2 bases and 2 bases, and the gene matches miss 9 bases of the junction. Taken from cysteine to phenylalanine, the CDR3 has 18 residues. Only the CDR3 region is kept as DNA, spanning 54 bases read in frame from base 1. CDR1 and CDR2 are drawn from the germline V gene: SGHTA, FQGNSA. The entire amount of isolated RNA was reverse transcribed using the High Capacity cDNA Reverse Transcription Kit, so the sequenced TCRB transcripts were expressed ones. Deep immunoSEQ sequencing was performed on naive, central memory and regulatory T cell samples, with an average of roughly 3.3 million total reads per sample. Sorted cells were lysed in RLT buffer, and RNA was extracted using DNase-treated RNeasy Micro or Mini kits according to cell number. Each cell subset was processed separately to prevent cross-contamination, with patient and healthy donor samples processed together. TCRB sequences were amplified from cDNA with the immunoSEQ multiplex PCR, producing 87-bp fragments spanning the CDR3 region. Sequencing of the amplicons was done on the Illumina HiSeq platform. The authors processed their data as follows. PCR bias was corrected computationally using synthetic template baselines, and reads within Hamming distance 2 were collapsed, with unmergeable singletons discarded. Reads were aligned against IMGT so that V, D and J genes, CDR3 length and insertions or deletions at six rearrangement sites could be assigned. Within each subset, clonotype counts were normalized to the number of sorted cells before true diversity and Gini coefficients were calculated with the tcR R package. Repertoire sharing was quantified using the overlap coefficient calculated on TCRB nucleotide sequences. TCRdb mirrors the immuneACCESS table, restricted to in-frame sequences. Some clones are absent from its copies; in checked studies, under half trace to an unresolved V gene, and the reason for the others is unknown. The V and J calls and clone size were taken over from that table, and D and trimming were inferred from the DNA. This sample is represented by about 240,000 clones; 25% to 30% of them were singletons. Approximately 4% of the sample goes to the ten largest clones.

The sample comes from a study of beta chain features in type 1 diabetes (dated by TCRdb to the late 2010s). Notes on the research overall: Mean age, gender distribution, total cell number and subset yield were not different between patients and healthy donors. A total of roughly 100 million sorted cells were examined across all samples, and the number of cells per subset was strongly correlated with RNA yield. The study compared TCRB repertoires of sorted circulating CD4+ T cell subsets between recently diagnosed type 1 diabetes patients and matched healthy donors. Naive and central memory subsets were obtained from all 30 or so donors, but regulatory and stem cell-like memory subsets were isolated from only 8 patients and 8 healthy donors. General conclusions and limits of the study: Type 1 diabetes patients showed a moderate but significant shortening of TCRB CDR3 length in all four CD4+ subsets. Sequencing cDNA rather than genomic DNA could over-represent highly expressing activated cells, although activation and CD3 levels did not differ between groups. Because the HLA sub-analyses included only small numbers of individuals, any influence of HLA type on TCRB rearrangement was left unresolved. The naive, central memory and regulatory TCRB repertoires appeared to resemble one another more closely among patients than among healthy donors. Patients with type 1 diabetes made fewer insertions and deleted more nucleotides at VDJ recombination sites, implying thymic rearrangement abnormalities. PCR might favor shorter templates, but patient and control samples were amplified and corrected together, so any skew would affect both groups equally.

A single peripheral blood draw of about 116 mL on average was collected from each donor into heparinised tubes. A BD FACSAria II and a panel including CD45RO, CCR7, CD25, CD127, CD95 and CD27 were used to sort naive, central memory, regulatory and stem cell-like memory CD4+ T cells. All sorted populations exceeded 95% purity. PBMCs were isolated right away by Lymphoprep density gradient centrifugation and were stained directly, without culture. To minimize batch effects, samples were stained and sorted in pairs, one healthy donor with one patient per experiment. Material: central memory CD4+ T cells from blood. The rearrangement joined TRBV7-2 to TRBJ2-6, with 7 bases aligning to TRBD1. The TCR originated in a young man in good health. The nucleotide sequence reads TGTGCCAGCAGCTTACAGAACAGGGGCTTGCCTGGGGCCAACGTCCTGACTTTC. The encoded protein is CASSLQNRGLPGANVLTF.